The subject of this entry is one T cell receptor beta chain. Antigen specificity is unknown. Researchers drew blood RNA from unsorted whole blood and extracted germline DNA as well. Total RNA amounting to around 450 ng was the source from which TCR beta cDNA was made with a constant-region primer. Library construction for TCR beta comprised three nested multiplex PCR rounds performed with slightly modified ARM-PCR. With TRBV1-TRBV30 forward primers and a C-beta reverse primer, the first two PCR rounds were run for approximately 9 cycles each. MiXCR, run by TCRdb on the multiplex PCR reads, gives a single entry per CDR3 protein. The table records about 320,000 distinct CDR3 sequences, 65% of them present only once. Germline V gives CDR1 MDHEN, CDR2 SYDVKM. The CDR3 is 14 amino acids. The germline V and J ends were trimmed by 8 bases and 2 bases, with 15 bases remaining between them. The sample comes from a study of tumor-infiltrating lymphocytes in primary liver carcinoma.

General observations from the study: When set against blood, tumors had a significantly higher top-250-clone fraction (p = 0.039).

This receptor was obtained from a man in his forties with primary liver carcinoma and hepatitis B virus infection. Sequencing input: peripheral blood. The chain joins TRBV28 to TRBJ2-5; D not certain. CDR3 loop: CASYSNVFQETQYF. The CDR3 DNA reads TGTGCCAGCTACTCGAACGTATTTCAAGAGACCCAGTACTTC.